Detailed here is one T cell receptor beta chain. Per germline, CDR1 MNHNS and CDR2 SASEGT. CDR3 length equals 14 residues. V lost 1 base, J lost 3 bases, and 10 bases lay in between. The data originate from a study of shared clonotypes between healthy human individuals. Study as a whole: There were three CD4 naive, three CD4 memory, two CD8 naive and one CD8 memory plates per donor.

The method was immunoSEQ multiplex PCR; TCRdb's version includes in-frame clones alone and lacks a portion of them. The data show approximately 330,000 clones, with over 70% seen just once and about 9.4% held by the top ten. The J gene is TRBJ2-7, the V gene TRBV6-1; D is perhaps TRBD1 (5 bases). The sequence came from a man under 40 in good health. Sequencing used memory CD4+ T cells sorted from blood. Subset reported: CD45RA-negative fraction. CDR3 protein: CASSEGQYVYEQYF. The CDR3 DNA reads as TGTGCCAGCAGTGAAGGACAGTACGTCTACGAGCAGTACTTC.